This TCR beta chain comes out of a study of cytotoxic CD8 clonotypes in ibrutinib-treated CLL. Looking at the study overall: Response sampling occurred after a median about 12 months of treatment (range 6 to 36). Average yields of about 260,000 productive templates and approximately 100,000 productive rearrangements characterized the samples. The study, taken as a whole, reports: Treatment left the uncommon public clonotypes either contracted or stable in frequency. Elevated clonality accompanied ibrutinib response, with a return toward baseline values at progression.

This clone was detected only a few times. The antigen remains unidentified. The CDR3 sequence is 12 residues long. Germline assignment: CDR1 SNHLY and CDR2 FYNNEI. Trimming removed 6 bases from V and 4 bases from J, with 10 bases in between. Repertoires were generated with immunoSEQ multiplex PCR, while TCRdb's copy carries only in-frame clones and drops some. The sample includes 35,000 or so clones, 60% to 80% of them seen just once. This material consisted of PBMCs, taken before ibrutinib treatment. This receptor was taken from a human donor with chronic lymphocytic leukemia. The chain joins TRBV2 to TRBJ2-7, with D perhaps matching TRBD1 (6 bases). In nucleotides, the CDR3 is TGTGCCAGCAGCCAAACAGGGTACGAGCAGTACTTC. Residues: CASSQTGYEQYF.